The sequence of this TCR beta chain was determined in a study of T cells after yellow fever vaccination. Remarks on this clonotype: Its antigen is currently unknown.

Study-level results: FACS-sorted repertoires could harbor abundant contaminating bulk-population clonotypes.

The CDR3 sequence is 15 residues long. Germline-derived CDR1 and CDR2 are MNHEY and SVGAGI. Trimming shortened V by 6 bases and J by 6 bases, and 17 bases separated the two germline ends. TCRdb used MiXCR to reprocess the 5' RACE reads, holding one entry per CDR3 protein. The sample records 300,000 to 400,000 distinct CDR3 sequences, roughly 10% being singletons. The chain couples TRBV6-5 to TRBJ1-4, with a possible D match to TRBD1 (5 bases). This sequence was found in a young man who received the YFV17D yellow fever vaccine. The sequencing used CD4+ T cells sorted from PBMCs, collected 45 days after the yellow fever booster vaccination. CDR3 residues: CASSRSGTLHEKLFF. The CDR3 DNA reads TGTGCCAGCAGCCGATCAGGGACTCTGCATGAAAAACTGTTTTTT.